The 11 T cell receptor beta chains below all came from one sample that was sequenced in a study of spatial heterogeneity in lung cancer. Overall study results and limits: Mutation counts in tumors were tracked by counts of expanded intratumoral alpha and beta TCRs.

The time point was: sample taken at primary tumor resection. No cognate antigen is known for these TCRs. TCRdb reanalysed the 5' RACE reads using MiXCR and keeps one entry per CDR3 protein. Here the sample spans 13,000 or so distinct CDR3 sequences, over 5.5% being singletons. This specimen consisted of lung tumor tissue, obtained at surgery. The receptor source for this set is a female donor with early-stage non-small cell lung cancer.

This clonotype was seen at least ten times. This chain joins TRBV20-1 and TRBJ1-5; D might be TRBD1 (6 bases). The CDR3 covers 15 residues. The V gene's germline CDR1 is DFQATT and CDR2 SNEGSKA (reference sequence). Trimming took 3 bases from V and 0 from J, leaving 12 bases between them. The CDR3 sequence: CSARQGQGSNQPQHF. The CDR3 coding sequence is TGCAGTGCTAGGCAGGGGCAGGGTAGCAATCAGCCCCAGCATTTT.

Many counts were recorded for this clonotype. V usage is TRBV20-1 and J usage is TRBJ1-2, with unresolved D. This CDR3 contains 13 residues. V lost 1 base to trimming and J lost 8 bases, with 14 bases between them. In germline, CDR1 is DFQATT, CDR2 SNEGSKA (reference sequence). Here the CDR3 DNA reads TGCAGTGCTAGAGTTCGGTATCCGCAAGGCTACACCTTC. Its protein is CSARVRYPQGYTF.

This clonotype has at least ten counts. V gene TRBV20-1 combines with J gene TRBJ2-2; a weak D match, TRBD2 (6 bases). Germline CDR1 and CDR2: DFQATT and SNEGSKA (reference sequence). The V end was cut by 1 base, the J end by 0 bases, with 15 bases between. The CDR3 covers 17 residues. The CDR3 DNA is TGCAGTGCTAGAGGCTGGGCGGGGCAATCGAACACCGGGGAGCTGTTTTTT. This encodes CSARGWAGQSNTGELFF.

This clonotype was picked up many times. The junction does not match germline at one end; this may be a read error. The chain is built from TRBV7-9 and TRBJ2-7; 9 bases align to TRBD1. Germline CDR1 is SEHNR and CDR2 is FQNEAQ (reference sequence). The CDR3 spans 12 residues. The CDR3 sequence is CASSLPGQGFVF. The CDR3 bases are TGTGCCAGCAGCCTGCCGGGACAGGGTTTCGTCTTC.

This clonotype is medium-sized. CDR3 residues: CATKLAGNNEQFF. CDR3 nucleotide sequence: TGCGCCACCAAGCTAGCGGGGAATAATGAGCAGTTCTTC. The V gene is TRBV5-1, the J gene TRBJ2-1, with 9 bases that match TRBD2. Germline assignment: CDR1 SGHRS and CDR2 YFSETQ. J was trimmed by 7 bases and V by 9 bases; bases with no gene match: 8. The CDR3 contains 13 residues. Full variable domain (rest looked up from reference TRBV5-1 and TRBJ2-1): KAGVTQTPRYLIKTRGQQVTLSCSPISGHRSVSWYQQTPGQGLQFLFEYFSETQRNKGNFPGRFSGRQFSNSRSEMNVSTLELGDSALYLCATKLAGNNEQFFGPGTRLTVL.

There are many counts of this clonotype. The V call is TRBV18, the J call TRBJ2-5, with TRBD2 matching over 7 bases. There are 16 residues in the CDR3. V dropped 7 bases and J dropped 0; count of bases not matched to a gene: 11. Per the germline V gene, CDR1 is KGHSH and CDR2 is LQKENI. The CDR3 nucleotides read TGTGCCAGCTTACCCAGGGACTACCAATACCAAGAGACCCAGTACTTC. Residues: CASLPRDYQYQETQYF.

This clonotype has at least ten counts. J is TRBJ1-6 and V is TRBV2; a possible D gene is TRBD1 (5 bases). The CDR3 length is 16 residues. V was cut by 7 bases and J by 0 bases, with 13 bases left in between. In germline, CDR1 is SNHLY, CDR2 FYNNEI. The CDR3, as DNA: TGTGCCAGCAAAAAAGGGCAGGGCTCCTATAATTCACCCCTCCACTTT. Amino acids: CASKKGQGSYNSPLHF.

This clonotype has ten or more counts. This sequence joins TRBV20-1 and TRBJ1-4; possible D gene TRBD1, 6 bases. V gave up 0 bases and J gave up 8 bases, with 16 bases separating them. This CDR3 region has 15 residues. Germline assignment: CDR1 DFQATT and CDR2 SNEGSKA (reference sequence). CDR3 in amino acids: CSARDTEDRSEKLFF. The DNA of the CDR3 is TGCAGTGCTAGAGATACCGAGGACAGAAGCGAAAAACTGTTTTTT.

This clonotype was recorded many times. The rearrangement links TRBV12-5 to TRBJ2-2; 12 bases are shared with TRBD1. V lost 2 bases, J lost 7 bases, and 8 bases stayed unmatched. CDR1 is LGHNT and CDR2 is FRNRAP in the germline V gene. There are 17 residues in the CDR3. The CDR3 is CASGLRGTGGLFGELFF. The CDR3 coding sequence is TGTGCTAGTGGTTTGAGAGGGACAGGGGGCCTTTTCGGGGAGCTGTTTTTT. The whole variable domain, remainder taken from reference TRBV12-5 and TRBJ2-2, is DARVTQTPRHKVTEMGQEVTMRCQPILGHNTVFWYRQTMMQGLELLAYFRNRAPLDDSGMPKDRFSAEMPDATLATLKIQPSEPRDSAVYFCASGLRGTGGLFGELFFGEGSRLTVL.

This clonotype occurred many times. The rearrangement joins TRBV5-1 to TRBJ1-4; 7 positions match TRBD1. The J segment lost 6 bases and the V segment lost 1 base, leaving 3 bases of the junction unmatched. Germline CDR1 and CDR2: SGHRS and YFSETQ. The CDR3 consists of 14 residues. The CDR3 nucleotides are TGCGCCAGCAGCTTGTGGCAGGGGGATGAAAAACTGTTTTTT. Amino acids: CASSLWQGDEKLFF.

This clonotype was seen ten or more times. The chain combines TRBV6-2 or TRBV6-3 with TRBJ2-2; D gene unclear. The germline CDR1 and CDR2 sequences are MNHEY and SVGEGT. V dropped 2 bases and J dropped 0 bases, with 19 bases sitting between them. The CDR3 extends over 19 amino acids. Here the CDR3 DNA reads TGTGCCAGCAGTTACGAATTGTCACGGAGCTACCCGAACACCGGGGAGCTGTTTTTT. Its protein product is CASSYELSRSYPNTGELFF.